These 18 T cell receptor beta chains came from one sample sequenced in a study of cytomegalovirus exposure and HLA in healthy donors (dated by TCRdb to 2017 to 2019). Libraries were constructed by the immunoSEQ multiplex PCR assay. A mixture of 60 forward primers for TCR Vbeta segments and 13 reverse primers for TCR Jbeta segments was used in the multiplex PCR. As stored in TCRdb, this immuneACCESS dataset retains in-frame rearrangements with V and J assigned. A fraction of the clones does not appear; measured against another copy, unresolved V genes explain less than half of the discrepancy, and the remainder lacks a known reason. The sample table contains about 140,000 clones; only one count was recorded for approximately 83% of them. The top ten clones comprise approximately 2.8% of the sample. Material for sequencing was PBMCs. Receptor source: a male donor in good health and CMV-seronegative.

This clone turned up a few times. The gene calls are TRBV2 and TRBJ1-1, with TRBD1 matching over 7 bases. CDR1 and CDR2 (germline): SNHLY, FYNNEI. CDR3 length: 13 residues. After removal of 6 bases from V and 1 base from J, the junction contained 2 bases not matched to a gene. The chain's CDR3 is CASRGQKNTEAFF. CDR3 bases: TGTGCCAGCAGGGGACAGAAGAACACTGAAGCTTTCTTT.

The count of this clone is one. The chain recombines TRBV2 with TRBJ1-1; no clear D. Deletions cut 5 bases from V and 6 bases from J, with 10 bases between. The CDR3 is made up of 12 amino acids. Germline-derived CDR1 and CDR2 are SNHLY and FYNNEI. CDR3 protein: CASSLTDAEAFF. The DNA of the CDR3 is TGTGCCAGCAGTCTCACAGACGCTGAAGCTTTCTTT.

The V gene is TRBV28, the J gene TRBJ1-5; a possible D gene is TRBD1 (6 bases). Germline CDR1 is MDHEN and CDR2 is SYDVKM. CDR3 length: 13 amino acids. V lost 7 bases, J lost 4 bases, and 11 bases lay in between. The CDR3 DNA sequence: TGTGCCAGCACTCCGCAGGGGAATCAGCCCCAGCATTTT. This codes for CASTPQGNQPQHF.

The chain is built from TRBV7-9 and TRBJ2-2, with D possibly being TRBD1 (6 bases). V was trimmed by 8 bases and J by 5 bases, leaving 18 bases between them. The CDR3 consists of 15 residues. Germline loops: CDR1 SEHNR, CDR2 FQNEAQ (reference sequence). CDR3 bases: TGTGCCAGCTCTCCCGACAGGCTTCTGACCGGGGAGCTGTTTTTT. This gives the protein CASSPDRLLTGELFF. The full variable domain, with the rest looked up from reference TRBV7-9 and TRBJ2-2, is DTGVSQNPRHKITKRGQNVTFRCDPISEHNRLYWYRQTLGQGPEFLTYFQNEAQLEKSRLLSDRFSAERPKGSFSTLEIQRTEQGDSAMYLCASSPDRLLTGELFFGEGSRLTVL.

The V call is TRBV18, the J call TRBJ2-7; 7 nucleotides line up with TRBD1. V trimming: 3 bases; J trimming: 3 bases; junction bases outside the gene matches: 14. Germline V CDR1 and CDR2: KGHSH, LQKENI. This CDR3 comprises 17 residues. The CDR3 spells CASSPALTTGSSYEQYF. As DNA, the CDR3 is TGTGCCAGCTCACCCGCACTTACGACAGGGAGTAGCTACGAGCAGTACTTC.

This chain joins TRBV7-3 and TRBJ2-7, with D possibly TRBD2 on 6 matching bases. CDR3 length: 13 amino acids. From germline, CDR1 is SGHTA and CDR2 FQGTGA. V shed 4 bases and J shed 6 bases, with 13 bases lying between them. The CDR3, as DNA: TGTGCCAGCAGCTCGGGGGTCGCTGGCGAGCAGTACTTC. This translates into CASSSGVAGEQYF. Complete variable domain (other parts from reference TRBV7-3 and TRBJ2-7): GAGVSQTPSNKVTEKGKYVELRCDPISGHTALYWYRQSLGQGPEFLIYFQGTGAADDSGLPNDRFFAVRPEGSVSTLKIQRTERGDSAVYLCASSSGVAGEQYFGPGTRLTVT.

The CDR3, as DNA: TGTGCCAGCAGTCCGGACAGCTCTGGGGCCAACGTCCTGACTTTC. It is translated as CASSPDSSGANVLTF. The rearrangement uses TRBV28 and TRBJ2-6; tentatively, D is TRBD1 (6 bases). Per the germline V gene, CDR1 is MDHEN and CDR2 is SYDVKM. The CDR3 is 15 amino acids. V was pared by 5 bases and J by 0 bases, with 8 bases between.

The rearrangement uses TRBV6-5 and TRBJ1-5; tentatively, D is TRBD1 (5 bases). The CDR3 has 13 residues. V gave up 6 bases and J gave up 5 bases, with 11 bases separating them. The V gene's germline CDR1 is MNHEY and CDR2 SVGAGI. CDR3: CASSSDSYQPQHF. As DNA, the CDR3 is TGTGCCAGCAGCTCTGACAGCTATCAGCCCCAGCATTTT.

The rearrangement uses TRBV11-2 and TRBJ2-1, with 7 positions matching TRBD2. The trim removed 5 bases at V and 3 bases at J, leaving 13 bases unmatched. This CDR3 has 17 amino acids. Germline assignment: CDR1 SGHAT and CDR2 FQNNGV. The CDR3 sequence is CASSPPPGTTSYNEQFF. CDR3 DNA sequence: TGTGCCAGCAGCCCCCCCCCTGGGACTACTAGCTACAATGAGCAGTTCTTC.

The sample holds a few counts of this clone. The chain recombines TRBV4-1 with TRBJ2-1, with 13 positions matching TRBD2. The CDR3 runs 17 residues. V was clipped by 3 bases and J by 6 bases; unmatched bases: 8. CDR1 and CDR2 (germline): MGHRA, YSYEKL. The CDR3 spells CASSHTSGGALGNEQFF. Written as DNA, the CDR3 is TGCGCCAGCAGCCACACTAGCGGGGGGGCCCTCGGCAATGAGCAGTTCTTC.

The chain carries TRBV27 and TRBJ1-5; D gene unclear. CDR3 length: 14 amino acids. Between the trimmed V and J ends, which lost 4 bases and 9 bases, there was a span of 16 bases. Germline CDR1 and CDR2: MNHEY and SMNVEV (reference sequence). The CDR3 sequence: CASSSDTLRWPQHF. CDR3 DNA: TGTGCCAGCAGTTCCGACACGCTCCGTTGGCCCCAGCATTTT.

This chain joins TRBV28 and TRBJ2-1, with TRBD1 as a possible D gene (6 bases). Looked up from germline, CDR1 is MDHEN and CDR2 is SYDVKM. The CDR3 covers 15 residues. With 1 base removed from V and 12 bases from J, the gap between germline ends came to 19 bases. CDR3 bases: TGTGCCAGCAGTTTATCAGGGGTCGACGGTAGCAGGCAGTTCTTC. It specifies CASSLSGVDGSRQFF. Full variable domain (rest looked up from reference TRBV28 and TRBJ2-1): DVKVTQSSRYLVKRTGEKVFLECVQDMDHENMFWYRQDPGLGLRLIYFSYDVKMKEKGDIPEGYSVSREKKERFSLILESASTNQTSMYLCASSLSGVDGSRQFFGPGTRLTVL.

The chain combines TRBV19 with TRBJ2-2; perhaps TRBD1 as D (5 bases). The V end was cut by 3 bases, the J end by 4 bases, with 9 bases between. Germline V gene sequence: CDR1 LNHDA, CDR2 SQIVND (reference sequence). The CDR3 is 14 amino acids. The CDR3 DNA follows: TGTGCCAGTAGTATCGACAGAGCCACCGGGGAGCTGTTTTTT. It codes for CASSIDRATGELFF.

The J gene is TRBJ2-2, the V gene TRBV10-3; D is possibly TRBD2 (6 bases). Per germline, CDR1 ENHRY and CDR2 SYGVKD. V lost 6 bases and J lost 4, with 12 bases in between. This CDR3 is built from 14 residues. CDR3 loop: CAISRGDLTGELFF. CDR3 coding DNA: TGTGCCATCAGCCGCGGGGACCTCACCGGGGAGCTGTTTTTT.

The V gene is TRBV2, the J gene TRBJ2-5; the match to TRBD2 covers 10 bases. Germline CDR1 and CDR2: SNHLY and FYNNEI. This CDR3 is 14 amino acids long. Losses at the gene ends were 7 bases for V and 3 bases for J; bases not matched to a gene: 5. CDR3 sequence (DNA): TGTGCCAGCAATAGGACTAGCGGCAAAGAGACCCAGTACTTC. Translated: CASNRTSGKETQYF. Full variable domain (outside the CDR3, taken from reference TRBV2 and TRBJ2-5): EPEVTQTPSHQVTQMGQEVILRCVPISNHLYFYWYRQILGQKVEFLVSFYNNEISEKSEIFDDQFSVERPDGSNFTLKIRSTKLEDSAMYFCASNRTSGKETQYFGPGTRLLVL.

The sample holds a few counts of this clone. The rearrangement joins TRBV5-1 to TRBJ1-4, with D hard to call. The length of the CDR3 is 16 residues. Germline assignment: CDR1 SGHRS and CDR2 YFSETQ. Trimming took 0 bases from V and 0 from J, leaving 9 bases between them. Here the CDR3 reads CASSLGLSATNEKLFF. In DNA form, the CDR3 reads TGCGCCAGCAGCTTGGGATTGTCGGCAACTAATGAAAAACTGTTTTTT.

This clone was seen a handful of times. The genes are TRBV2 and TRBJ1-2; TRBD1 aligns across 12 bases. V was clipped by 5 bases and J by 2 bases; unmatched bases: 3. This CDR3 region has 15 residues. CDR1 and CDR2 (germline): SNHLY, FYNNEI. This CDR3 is CASSRGQGANYGYTF. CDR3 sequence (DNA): TGTGCCAGCAGTAGGGGACAGGGGGCCAACTATGGCTACACCTTC. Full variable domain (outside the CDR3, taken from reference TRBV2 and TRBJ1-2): EPEVTQTPSHQVTQMGQEVILRCVPISNHLYFYWYRQILGQKVEFLVSFYNNEISEKSEIFDDQFSVERPDGSNFTLKIRSTKLEDSAMYFCASSRGQGANYGYTFGSGTRLTVV.

The CDR3 spells CASSLVQGLAKNIQYF. The CDR3 bases are TGTGCCAGCAGCTTAGTACAGGGCTTAGCCAAAAACATTCAGTACTTC. The chain has TRBV11-2 and TRBJ2-4, with D perhaps TRBD1 (6 bases). Germline loops: CDR1 SGHAT, CDR2 FQNNGV. Trimming cost V 1 base and J 0 bases, with 10 bases left between them. The CDR3 has 16 residues.